This TCR beta chain was retrieved from a study of OX40 agonist ivuxolimab in advanced cancers. Study in general: Patients were treated with ivuxolimab, an agonistic anti-OX40 (CD134) antibody. Patients in dose escalation had liver, melanoma, kidney or head and neck cancers.

Overall study findings and caveats: Normalized expansion of T-cell clones was also low for some nonresponders.

The data were produced by immunoSEQ multiplex PCR, yet TCRdb's version contains in-frame clones alone and is incomplete. The sample holds about 79,000 clones, more than 85% seen once. The CDR3 totals 12 residues. Trimming left V 3 bases short and J 13 bases short, with 14 bases between. CDR1 KGHSH and CDR2 LQKENI come from the germline V gene. This clone came up once. Its antigen is unidentified. The V gene is TRBV18, the J gene TRBJ2-3; D is possibly TRBD2 (6 bases). This TCR came from an adult with an advanced solid tumor such as melanoma, head and neck, liver or kidney cancer. The sequences come from CD4+ or CD8+ T cells sorted from blood, collected in a trial of the OX40 agonist ivuxolimab. The CDR3 nucleotides are TGTGCCAGCTCACCCGGGACTTTGGGGGAGTATTTT. Translated, it gives CASSPGTLGEYF.